This TCR beta chain was identified during a study of long-term antiretroviral therapy in people with HIV. V gave up 0 bases and J gave up 8 bases, with 19 bases separating them. Germline CDR1 MNHEY, CDR2 SVGAGI. The CDR3 runs to 16 residues. Sequencing relied on immunoSEQ assay v3.0, run at survey level. Data came from immunoSEQ multiplex PCR; TCRdb stores just in-frame clones and leaves some out. The table records roughly 28,000 clones, roughly 90% of them present only once. The source is a woman between 40 and 50 years old with HIV. Sequences were derived from unsorted PBMCs, sampled 5.2 years after starting antiretroviral therapy. The chain uses TRBV6-5 and TRBJ1-2; D not resolved. CDR3 protein: CASSYSYTEVKSGYTF. The CDR3 coding sequence is TGTGCCAGCAGTTACTCGTATACAGAAGTAAAATCAGGCTACACCTTC.